The 2 T cell receptor beta chains presented below share a single source sample, sequenced in a study of blood T cell repertoires in COVID-19. Only in-frame clones appear in the TCRdb table, and some are missing; sequencing was by immunoSEQ multiplex PCR. The data hold about 270,000 clones, with 86% observed a single time. The sequenced material came from PBMCs or T cells enriched from blood (not recorded which). These TCRs come from a man between 18 and 29 years old who had recovered from COVID-19.

This clone was picked up one time. J is TRBJ2-1 and V is TRBV2; D is possibly TRBD1 (6 bases). Germline assignment: CDR1 SNHLY and CDR2 FYNNEI. The CDR3 loop spans 14 amino acids. With 6 bases removed from V and 4 bases from J, the gap between germline ends came to 13 bases. In DNA form, the CDR3 reads TGTGCCAGCAGCGGCCAGGGGATTTACAATGAGCAGTTCTTC. Translated, it gives CASSGQGIYNEQFF.

The V gene is TRBV4-1, the J gene TRBJ1-4; D uncertain. Trimming removed 1 base from V and 5 bases from J, with 8 bases in between. Germline-derived CDR1 and CDR2 are MGHRA and YSYEKL. The CDR3 has 14 amino acids. For the CDR3, the DNA is TGCGCCAGCAGCCAAGTTGCGACAAATGAAAAACTGTTTTTT. Protein sequence: CASSQVATNEKLFF.